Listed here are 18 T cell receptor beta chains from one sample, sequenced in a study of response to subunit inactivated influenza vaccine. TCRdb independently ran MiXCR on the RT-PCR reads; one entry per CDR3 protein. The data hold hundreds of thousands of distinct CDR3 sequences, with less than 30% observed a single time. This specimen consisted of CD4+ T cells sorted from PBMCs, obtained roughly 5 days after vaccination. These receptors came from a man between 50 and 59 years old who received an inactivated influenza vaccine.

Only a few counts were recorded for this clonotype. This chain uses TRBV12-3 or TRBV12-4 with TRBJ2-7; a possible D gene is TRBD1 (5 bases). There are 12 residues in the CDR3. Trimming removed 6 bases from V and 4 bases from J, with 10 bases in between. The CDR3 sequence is CASRTTGYEQYF. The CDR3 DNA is TGTGCCAGCAGAACAACAGGATACGAGCAGTACTTC.

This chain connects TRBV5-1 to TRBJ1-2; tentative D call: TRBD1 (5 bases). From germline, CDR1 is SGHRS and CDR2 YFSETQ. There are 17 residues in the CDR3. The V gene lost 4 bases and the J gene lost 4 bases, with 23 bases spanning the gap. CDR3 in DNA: TGCGCCAGCAGCCGAGAAGTAAATCAGGGTGGGGGCTATGGCTACACCTTC. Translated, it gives CASSREVNQGGGYGYTF.

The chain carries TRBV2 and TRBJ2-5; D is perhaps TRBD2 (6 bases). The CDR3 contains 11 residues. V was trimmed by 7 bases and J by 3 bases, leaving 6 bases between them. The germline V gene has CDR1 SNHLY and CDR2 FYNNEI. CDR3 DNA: TGTGCCAGCACGGGGGAAGAGACCCAGTACTTC. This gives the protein CASTGEETQYF. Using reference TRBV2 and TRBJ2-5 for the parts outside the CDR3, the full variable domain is EPEVTQTPSHQVTQMGQEVILRCVPISNHLYFYWYRQILGQKVEFLVSFYNNEISEKSEIFDDQFSVERPDGSNFTLKIRSTKLEDSAMYFCASTGEETQYFGPGTRLLVL.

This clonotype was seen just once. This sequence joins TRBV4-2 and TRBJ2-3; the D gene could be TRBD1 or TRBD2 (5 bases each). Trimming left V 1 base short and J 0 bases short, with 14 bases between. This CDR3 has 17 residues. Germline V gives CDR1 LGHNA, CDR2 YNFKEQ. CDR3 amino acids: CASSQGGSTVSTDTQYF. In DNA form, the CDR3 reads TGTGCCAGCAGCCAAGGGGGGTCGACAGTTAGCACAGATACGCAGTATTTT.

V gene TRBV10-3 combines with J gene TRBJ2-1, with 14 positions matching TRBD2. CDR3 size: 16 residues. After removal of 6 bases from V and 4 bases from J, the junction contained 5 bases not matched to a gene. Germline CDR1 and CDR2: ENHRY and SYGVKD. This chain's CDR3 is CAISNGLAGGYNEQFF. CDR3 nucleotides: TGTGCCATCAGCAACGGACTAGCGGGGGGATACAATGAGCAGTTCTTC.

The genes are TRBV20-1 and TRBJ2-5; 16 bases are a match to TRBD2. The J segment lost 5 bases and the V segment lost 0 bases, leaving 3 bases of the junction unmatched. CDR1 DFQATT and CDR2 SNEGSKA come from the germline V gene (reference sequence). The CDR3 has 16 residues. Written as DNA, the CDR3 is TGCAGTGCTAGAGAGGGACTAGCGGGGGGGTTTGAGACCCAGTACTTC. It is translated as CSAREGLAGGFETQYF.

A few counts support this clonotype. CDR3 DNA sequence: TGTGCCAGCAGTAACAGGGGACCGGCTGGAGAAAAACTGTTTTTT. Protein sequence: CASSNRGPAGEKLFF. The V and J genes are TRBV6-5 and TRBJ1-4; 7 positions match TRBD1. CDR1 and CDR2 (germline): MNHEY, SVGAGI. This CDR3 is 15 amino acids long. V trimming: 5 bases; J trimming: 8 bases; junction bases outside the gene matches: 11.

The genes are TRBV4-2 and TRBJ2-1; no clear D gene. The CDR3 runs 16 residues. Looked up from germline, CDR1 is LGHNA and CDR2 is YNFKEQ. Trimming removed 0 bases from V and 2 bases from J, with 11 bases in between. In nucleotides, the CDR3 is TGTGCCAGCAGCCAAGATTTAATACGAGCCTACAATGAGCAGTTCTTC. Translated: CASSQDLIRAYNEQFF.

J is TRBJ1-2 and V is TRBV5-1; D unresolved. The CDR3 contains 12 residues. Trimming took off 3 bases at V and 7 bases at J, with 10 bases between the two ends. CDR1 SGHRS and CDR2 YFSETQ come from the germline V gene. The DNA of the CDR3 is TGCGCCAGCAGCTCGTCGGTGTTTGGCTACACCTTC. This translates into CASSSSVFGYTF.

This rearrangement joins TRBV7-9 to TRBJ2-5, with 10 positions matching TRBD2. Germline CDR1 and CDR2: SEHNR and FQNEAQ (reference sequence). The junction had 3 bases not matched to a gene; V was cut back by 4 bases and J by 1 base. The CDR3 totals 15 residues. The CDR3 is CASSSSGGLQETQYF. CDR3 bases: TGTGCCAGCAGCTCTAGCGGGGGTCTCCAAGAGACCCAGTACTTC.

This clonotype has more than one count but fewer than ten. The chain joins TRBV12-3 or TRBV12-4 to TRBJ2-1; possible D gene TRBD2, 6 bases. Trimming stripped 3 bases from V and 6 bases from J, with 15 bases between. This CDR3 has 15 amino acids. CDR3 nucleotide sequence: TGTGCCAGCAGTTTGGGAGCGGGCACTGGCAATGAGCAGTTCTTC. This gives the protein CASSLGAGTGNEQFF.

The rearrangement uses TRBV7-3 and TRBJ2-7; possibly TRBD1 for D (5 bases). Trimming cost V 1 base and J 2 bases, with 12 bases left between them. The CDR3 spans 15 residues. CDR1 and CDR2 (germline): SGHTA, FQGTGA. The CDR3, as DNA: TGTGCCAGCAGCTTAAACGCAGGGAACGCCTACGAGCAGTACTTC. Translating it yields CASSLNAGNAYEQYF.

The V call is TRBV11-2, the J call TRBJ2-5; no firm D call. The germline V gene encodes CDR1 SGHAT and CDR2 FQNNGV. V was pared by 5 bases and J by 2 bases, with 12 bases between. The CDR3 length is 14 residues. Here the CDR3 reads CASSQKNRQETQYF. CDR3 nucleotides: TGTGCCAGCAGCCAAAAAAACCGGCAAGAGACCCAGTACTTC.

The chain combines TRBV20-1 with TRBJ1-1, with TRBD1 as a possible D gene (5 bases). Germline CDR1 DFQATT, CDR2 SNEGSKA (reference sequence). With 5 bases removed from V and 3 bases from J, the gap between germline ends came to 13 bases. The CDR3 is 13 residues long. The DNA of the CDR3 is TGCAGTGCTGACGGTCCGGGGCACACTGAAGCTTTCTTT. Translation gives CSADGPGHTEAFF.

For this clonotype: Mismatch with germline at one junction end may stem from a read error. The CDR3 region has the DNA TGTGCCAGCAGTTCCCTTCAAACAGGCCAGAGCTTC. Translation gives CASSSLQTGQSF. This chain connects TRBV6-6 to TRBJ2-7; D might be TRBD1 (5 bases). The CDR3 is 12 amino acids. Germline lookup yields CDR1 MNHNY and CDR2 SVGAGI (reference sequence).

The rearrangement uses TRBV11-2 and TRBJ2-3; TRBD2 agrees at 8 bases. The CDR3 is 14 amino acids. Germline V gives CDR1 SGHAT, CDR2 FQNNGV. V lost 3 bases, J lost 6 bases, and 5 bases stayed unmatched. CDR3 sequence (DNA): TGTGCCAGCAGCTTTAGCGGGGTCGGGGATACGCAGTATTTT. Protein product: CASSFSGVGDTQYF.

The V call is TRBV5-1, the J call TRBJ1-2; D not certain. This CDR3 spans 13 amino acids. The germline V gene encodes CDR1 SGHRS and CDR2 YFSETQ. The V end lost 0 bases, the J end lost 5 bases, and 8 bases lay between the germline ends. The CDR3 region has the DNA TGCGCCAGCAGCTTGGCCCCAACATATGGCTACACCTTC. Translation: CASSLAPTYGYTF.

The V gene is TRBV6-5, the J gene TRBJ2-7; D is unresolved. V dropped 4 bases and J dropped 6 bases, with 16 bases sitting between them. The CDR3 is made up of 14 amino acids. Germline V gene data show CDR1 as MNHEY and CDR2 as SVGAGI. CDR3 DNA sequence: TGTGCCAGCAGTTCCCCTTCGGGCCTGGGCGAGCAGTACTTC. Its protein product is CASSSPSGLGEQYF.